These 28 T cell receptor beta chains share one sample of origin, sequenced in a study of blood T cell repertoires in COVID-19. The table came from immunoSEQ multiplex PCR; TCRdb's copy has only in-frame clones and leaves some out. The table lists roughly 250,000 clones, around 90% of them singletons, with 2.3% in the top ten. The sample consisted of PBMCs or T cells enriched from blood (not recorded which). Receptor source: a woman aged 40 to 49 with acute COVID-19.

The V call is TRBV30, the J call TRBJ1-1; TRBD1 aligns across 7 bases. CDR1 is GTSNPN and CDR2 is SVGIG in the germline V gene (reference sequence). V lost 7 bases and J lost 4; bases outside the gene matches: 6. The CDR3 is 12 amino acids. CDR3 loop: CASDRAATEAFF. CDR3 sequence (DNA): TGTGCCTCCGACAGGGCCGCCACTGAAGCTTTCTTT.

This chain uses TRBV11-2 with TRBJ2-3; D perhaps matches TRBD2 (6 bases). The CDR3 totals 15 residues. The germline V gene encodes CDR1 SGHAT and CDR2 FQNNGV. V gave up 9 bases and J gave up 2 bases, with 18 bases separating them. CDR3 in DNA: TGTGCCAGTACGGGGTGGGGACTTTCCACAGATACGCAGTATTTT. It specifies CASTGWGLSTDTQYF. The full variable domain, rest sourced from reference TRBV11-2 and TRBJ2-3, is EAGVAQSPRYKIIEKRQSVAFWCNPISGHATLYWYQQILGQGPKLLIQFQNNGVVDDSQLPKDRFSAERLKGVDSTLKIQPAKLEDSAVYLCASTGWGLSTDTQYFGPGTRLTVL.

The rearrangement uses TRBV9 and TRBJ2-5; TRBD1 is a possible D gene (5 bases). Germline CDR1 reads SGDLS; CDR2 reads YYNGEE. V lost 4 bases and J 5 bases, leaving 9 bases between the germline ends. This CDR3 has 12 amino acids. The CDR3 loop is CASSSSGETQYF. Written as DNA, the CDR3 is TGTGCCAGCAGCTCCTCAGGGGAGACCCAGTACTTC.

Note on this clone: This sample includes further DNA sequences coding for the same CDR3. The V and J genes are TRBV7-2 and TRBJ1-2; possible D gene TRBD1, 6 bases. Germline V gives CDR1 SGHTA, CDR2 FQGNSA. There are 13 residues in the CDR3. The V gene lost 3 bases and the J gene lost 8 bases, with 13 bases spanning the gap. This chain's CDR3 is CASSLRQGRGYTF. The CDR3 DNA reads TGTGCCAGCAGCTTGCGGCAGGGGCGAGGCTACACCTTC.

The chain carries TRBV19 and TRBJ2-7; 10 positions match TRBD1. The J segment lost 3 bases and the V segment lost 5 bases, leaving 4 bases of the junction unmatched. The CDR3 spans 14 residues. CDR1 is LNHDA, CDR2 SQIVND, per germline (reference sequence). CDR3 sequence (DNA): TGTGCCAGTAGTTCCGGACAGGGGGGCTACGAGCAGTACTTC. This sequence encodes CASSSGQGGYEQYF. Full variable domain (missing parts from reference TRBV19 and TRBJ2-7): DGGITQSPKYLFRKEGQNVTLSCEQNLNHDAMYWYRQDPGQGLRLIYYSQIVNDFQKGDIAEGYSVSREKKESFPLTVTSAQKNPTAFYLCASSSGQGGYEQYFGPGTRLTVT.

The chain employs TRBV5-8 and TRBJ1-5; D gene uncertain. This CDR3 has 16 residues. The germline V and J ends were trimmed by 5 bases and 4 bases, with 19 bases remaining between them. Germline CDR1 is SGHTS and CDR2 is YDEGEE. CDR3 amino acids: CASSSGGLAGNQPQHF. The CDR3 nucleotides read TGTGCCAGCAGTTCAGGAGGCTTAGCTGGGAATCAGCCCCAGCATTTT.

The rearrangement joins TRBV7-6 to TRBJ2-7, with a weak D call TRBD2 (6 bases). Trimming took off 7 bases at V and 0 bases at J, with 19 bases between the two ends. This CDR3 spans 16 amino acids. The germline V gene encodes CDR1 SGHVS and CDR2 FNYEAQ. CDR3 loop: CASTSNPDGGSYEQYF. For the CDR3, the DNA is TGTGCCAGCACCTCCAATCCGGACGGGGGCTCCTACGAGCAGTACTTC.

The chain joins TRBV27 to TRBJ1-2; a possible D gene is TRBD1 (5 bases). Germline-derived CDR1 and CDR2 are MNHEY and SMNVEV (reference sequence). V dropped 2 bases and J dropped 10 bases, with 14 bases sitting between them. The CDR3 is 13 amino acids. Here the CDR3 DNA reads TGTGCCAGCAGTTTAGGGGCCCAACAACCCTACACCTTC. It translates to CASSLGAQQPYTF.

V is TRBV10-3 and J is TRBJ1-1; D remains unclear. Trimming cost V 4 bases and J 2 bases, with 11 bases left between them. The CDR3 has 14 residues. Germline lookup yields CDR1 ENHRY and CDR2 SYGVKD. The CDR3 nucleotides read TGTGCCATCAGTGCACAGTTGGGCAACACTGAAGCTTTCTTT. As protein: CAISAQLGNTEAFF.

V and J are TRBV12-1 and TRBJ1-2; TRBD1, as called in the table, went unchecked against the DNA. TRBV12-1 is designated a pseudogene. The CDR3 runs 17 residues. CDR3 region: CASSSPGQGVQAYGYTF. DNA for the CDR3: TGTGCCAGCAGCTCGCCGGGACAGGGGGTCCAGGCCTATGGCTACACCTTC.

In its sample, this clone was seen once. V and J are TRBV6-5 and TRBJ2-2; D gene ambiguous. The CDR3 consists of 12 residues. Deletions cut 6 bases from V and 6 bases from J, with 8 bases between. The germline V gene encodes CDR1 MNHEY and CDR2 SVGAGI. The CDR3 region is CASRPQAGELFF. The CDR3 region has the DNA TGTGCCAGCAGACCGCAGGCCGGGGAGCTGTTTTTT.

The chain carries TRBV27 and TRBJ2-5, with 11 bases identical to TRBD1. Unmatched junction bases numbered 6, after V lost 2 bases and J lost 1 base. The V gene's germline CDR1 is MNHEY and CDR2 SMNVEV (reference sequence). The CDR3 is 17 residues long. The CDR3 sequence: CASSLGVGTGGQETQYF. CDR3 DNA sequence: TGTGCCAGCAGTTTAGGGGTCGGGACAGGGGGCCAAGAGACCCAGTACTTC.

This rearrangement joins TRBV19 to TRBJ1-5; D is uncertain. V lost 4 bases and J 6 bases, leaving 10 bases between the germline ends. CDR1 is LNHDA, CDR2 SQIVND, per germline (reference sequence). This CDR3 spans 13 amino acids. The CDR3 loop is CASSRESSQPQHF. CDR3 DNA: TGTGCCAGTAGTAGAGAATCGAGTCAGCCCCAGCATTTT.

The CDR3 DNA sequence: TGCGCCAGCAGCTTGTTAGTAGCGGGAGGGCTTGAGACCCAGTACTTC. It yields the protein CASSLLVAGGLETQYF. The rearrangement joins TRBV5-1 to TRBJ2-5, with 11 nucleotides matching TRBD2. Germline CDR1 is SGHRS and CDR2 is YFSETQ. The V gene end was trimmed by 1 base and the J gene end by 5 bases; junction bases not matched to a gene: 7. CDR3 length: 16 amino acids.

This clone was found once. This chain links TRBV4-1 with TRBJ2-7; possibly TRBD1 for D (6 bases). Trimming removed 1 base from V and 7 bases from J, with 14 bases in between. The CDR3 contains 14 residues. The germline V gene encodes CDR1 MGHRA and CDR2 YSYEKL. The CDR3 DNA is TGCGCCAGCAGCCAAGGGGGACACCCCCAAGAGCAGTACTTC. Residues: CASSQGGHPQEQYF.

The rearrangement uses TRBV3-1 (or the pseudogene TRBV3-2) and TRBJ1-1, with 8 bases fitting TRBD1. Germline values: CDR1 LGHDT, CDR2 YNNKEL (reference sequence). There are 16 residues in the CDR3. The ends lost 1 base at V and 1 base at J; junction bases unmatched: 5. CDR3 bases: TGTGCCAGCAGCCAAGCGGGAGGACAGGGGAACACTGAAGCTTTCTTT. The encoded protein is CASSQAGGQGNTEAFF.

This sequence joins TRBV21-1 and TRBJ2-1; the tabulated D call, TRBD2, remains unverified against the DNA. TRBV21-1 constitutes a pseudogene. The CDR3 runs 18 residues. CDR3 nucleotide sequence: TGTGCCAGCAGCAAAGACCCAAAGAGGTTTCAGTCCTACAATGAGCAGTTCTTC. As protein: CASSKDPKRFQSYNEQFF.

This clone was observed a handful of times. V is TRBV9 and J is TRBJ1-2; possible D gene TRBD1, 6 bases. V was pared by 3 bases and J by 4 bases, with 22 bases between. This CDR3 has 17 amino acids. Germline V gives CDR1 SGDLS, CDR2 YYNGEE. CDR3 protein: CASSDHLAQGMTYGYTF. CDR3 DNA: TGTGCCAGCAGCGACCACCTGGCCCAGGGGATGACCTATGGCTACACCTTC.

The CDR3 is CASSEEGGRAYEQYF. DNA of the CDR3: TGTGCCAGCAGTGAAGAAGGGGGGAGGGCCTACGAGCAGTACTTC. The genes are TRBV2 and TRBJ2-7, with D possibly TRBD2 on 7 matching bases. CDR3 size: 15 residues. Trimming removed 1 base from V and 2 bases from J, with 12 bases in between. Per the germline V gene, CDR1 is SNHLY and CDR2 is FYNNEI.

The chain is built from TRBV30 and TRBJ1-6, with 7 positions matching TRBD1. Germline trimming cut 1 base from V and 7 bases from J; bases unmatched to any gene: 10. Germline V gene data show CDR1 as GTSNPN and CDR2 as SVGIG (reference sequence). This CDR3 is 16 amino acids long. The CDR3 nucleotides are TGTGCCTGGAGTGAAAATCCGGGACAGATAAATTCACCCCTCCACTTT. Encoded protein: CAWSENPGQINSPLHF.

The chain carries TRBV28 and TRBJ1-2, with D uncertain. V lost 6 bases and J 5 bases, leaving 13 bases between the germline ends. CDR3 length: 13 amino acids. Germline V lookup: CDR1 MDHEN, CDR2 SYDVKM. DNA for the CDR3: TGTGCCAGCAGGGTTACAGTGTCGTATGGCTACACCTTC. Translation: CASRVTVSYGYTF.

The chain couples TRBV15 to TRBJ1-1; D gene ambiguous. Trimming took off 7 bases at V and 1 base at J, with 7 bases between the two ends. The CDR3 length is 12 residues. Germline CDR1 and CDR2: LNHNV and YYDKDF (reference sequence). The CDR3 DNA follows: TGTGCCACCAAGGACTGGAACACTGAAGCTTTCTTT. Amino acid sequence: CATKDWNTEAFF.

The chain combines TRBV19 with TRBJ2-5, with TRBD1 matching over 8 bases. Germline values: CDR1 LNHDA, CDR2 SQIVND (reference sequence). This CDR3 contains 14 residues. V lost 6 bases to trimming and J lost 5 bases; unmatched junction nucleotides: 8. The CDR3 region is CASRKSGGRETQYF. CDR3 DNA sequence: TGTGCCAGTAGAAAATCAGGGGGCCGGGAGACCCAGTACTTC.

The CDR3 sequence is CTSSQVGSPGGRSRTDTQYF. The CDR3 coding sequence is TGCACCAGCAGCCAAGTCGGGAGCCCCGGAGGGAGGTCCCGGACAGATACGCAGTATTTT. The chain recombines TRBV1 with TRBJ2-3; TRBD2 was called by the table and not checked on the DNA. TRBV1 has pseudogene status. The CDR3 covers 20 residues.

The J gene is TRBJ1-3, the V gene TRBV28, with TRBD1 matching 8 bases. This CDR3 has 15 residues. The ends lost 6 bases at V and 2 bases at J; junction bases unmatched: 6. The germline CDR1 and CDR2 sequences are MDHEN and SYDVKM. The CDR3 protein is CASSPQGGPGNTIYF. CDR3 bases: TGTGCCAGCAGCCCACAGGGGGGTCCTGGAAACACCATATATTTT. Full variable domain (missing parts from reference TRBV28 and TRBJ1-3): DVKVTQSSRYLVKRTGEKVFLECVQDMDHENMFWYRQDPGLGLRLIYFSYDVKMKEKGDIPEGYSVSREKKERFSLILESASTNQTSMYLCASSPQGGPGNTIYFGEGSWLTVV.

The chain joins TRBV10-3 to TRBJ1-2, with TRBD1 matching over 9 bases. CDR3 length: 16 amino acids. Germline CDR1 reads ENHRY; CDR2 reads SYGVKD. J gave up 5 bases and V 0 bases, and 7 bases lay outside the gene matches. The CDR3 spells CAISESPTGGQYGYTF. DNA of the CDR3: TGTGCCATCAGTGAGTCCCCGACAGGGGGTCAGTATGGCTACACCTTC.

The chain links TRBV4-2 to TRBJ2-7; D is perhaps TRBD2 (6 bases). The V gene lost 0 bases and the J gene lost 2 bases, with 14 bases spanning the gap. Germline CDR1 LGHNA, CDR2 YNFKEQ. CDR3 length equals 16 residues. The CDR3 DNA follows: TGTGCCAGCAGCCAAGATGGTGGAGGGACCGCCTACGAGCAGTACTTC. Protein sequence: CASSQDGGGTAYEQYF.

This chain links TRBV25-1 with TRBJ1-2, with 9 bases lining up with TRBD1. V shed 3 bases, J shed 3 bases, and the junction held 11 bases outside the gene matches. Germline CDR1 reads MGHDK; CDR2 reads SYGVNS. The CDR3 covers 17 residues. In nucleotides, the CDR3 is TGTGCCAGCAGTGACCGGACAGGGGTAACGTCGGACTATGGCTACACCTTC. Protein: CASSDRTGVTSDYGYTF.